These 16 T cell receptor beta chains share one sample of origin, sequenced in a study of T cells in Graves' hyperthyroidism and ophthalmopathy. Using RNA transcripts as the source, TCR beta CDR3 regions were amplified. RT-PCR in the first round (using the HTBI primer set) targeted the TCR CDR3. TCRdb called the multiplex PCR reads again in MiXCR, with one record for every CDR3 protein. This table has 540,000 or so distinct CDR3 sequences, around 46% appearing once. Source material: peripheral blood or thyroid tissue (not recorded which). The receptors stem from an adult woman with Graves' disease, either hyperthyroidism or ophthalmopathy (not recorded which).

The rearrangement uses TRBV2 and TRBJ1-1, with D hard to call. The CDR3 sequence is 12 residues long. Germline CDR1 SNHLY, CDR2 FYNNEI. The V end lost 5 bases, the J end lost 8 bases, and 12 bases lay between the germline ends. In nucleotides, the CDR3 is TGTGCCAGCAGTACTCAGACGGACGAAGCTTTCTTT. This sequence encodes CASSTQTDEAFF.

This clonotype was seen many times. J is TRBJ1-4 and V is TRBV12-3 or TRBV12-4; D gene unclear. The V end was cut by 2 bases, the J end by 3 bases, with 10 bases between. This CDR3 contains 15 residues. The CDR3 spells CASSLNFQSNEKLFF. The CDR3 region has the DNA TGTGCCAGCAGTTTAAATTTCCAGTCTAATGAAAAACTGTTTTTT.

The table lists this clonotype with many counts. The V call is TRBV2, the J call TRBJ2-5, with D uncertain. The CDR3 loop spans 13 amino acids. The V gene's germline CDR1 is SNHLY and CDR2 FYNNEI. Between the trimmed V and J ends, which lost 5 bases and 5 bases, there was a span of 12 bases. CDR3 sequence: CASSPRNFETQYF. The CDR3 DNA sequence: TGTGCCAGCAGTCCCCGTAATTTCGAGACCCAGTACTTC.

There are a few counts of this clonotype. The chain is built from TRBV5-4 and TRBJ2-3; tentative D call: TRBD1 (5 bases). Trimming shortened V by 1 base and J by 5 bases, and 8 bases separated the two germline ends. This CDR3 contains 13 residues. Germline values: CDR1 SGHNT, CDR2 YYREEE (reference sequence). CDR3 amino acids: CASSLQGRDTQYF. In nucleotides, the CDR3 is TGTGCCAGCAGCTTGCAGGGTAGAGATACGCAGTATTTT. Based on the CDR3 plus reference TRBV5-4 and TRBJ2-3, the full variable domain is ETGVTQSPTHLIKTRGQQVTLRCSSQSGHNTVSWYQQALGQGPQFIFQYYREEENGRGNFPPRFSGLQFPNYSSELNVNALELDDSALYLCASSLQGRDTQYFGPGTRLTVL.

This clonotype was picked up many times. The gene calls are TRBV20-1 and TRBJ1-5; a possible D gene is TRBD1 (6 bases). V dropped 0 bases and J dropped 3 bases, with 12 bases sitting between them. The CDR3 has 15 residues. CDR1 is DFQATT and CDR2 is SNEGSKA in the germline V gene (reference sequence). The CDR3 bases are TGCAGTGCTAGAGATCCTCAGGGACACAATCAGCCCCAGCATTTT. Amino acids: CSARDPQGHNQPQHF.

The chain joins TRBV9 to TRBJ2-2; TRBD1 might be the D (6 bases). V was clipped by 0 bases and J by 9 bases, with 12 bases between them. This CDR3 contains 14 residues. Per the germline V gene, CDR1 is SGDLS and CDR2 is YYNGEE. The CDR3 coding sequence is TGTGCCAGCAGCGTAGGACAGGAGGCCCGGGAGCTGTTTTTT. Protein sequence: CASSVGQEARELFF.

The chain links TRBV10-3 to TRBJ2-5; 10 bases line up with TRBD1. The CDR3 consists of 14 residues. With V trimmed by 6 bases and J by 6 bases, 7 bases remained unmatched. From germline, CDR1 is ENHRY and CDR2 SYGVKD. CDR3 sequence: CAIRSGTGEQTQYF. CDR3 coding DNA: TGTGCCATCAGATCTGGGACAGGGGAGCAGACCCAGTACTTC.

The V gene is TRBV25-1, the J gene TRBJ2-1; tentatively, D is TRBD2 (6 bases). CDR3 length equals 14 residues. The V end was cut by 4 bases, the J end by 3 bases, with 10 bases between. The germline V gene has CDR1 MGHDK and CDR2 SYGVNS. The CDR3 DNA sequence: TGTGCCAGCAGTGTAGCGGACTACTACAATGAGCAGTTCTTC. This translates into CASSVADYYNEQFF.

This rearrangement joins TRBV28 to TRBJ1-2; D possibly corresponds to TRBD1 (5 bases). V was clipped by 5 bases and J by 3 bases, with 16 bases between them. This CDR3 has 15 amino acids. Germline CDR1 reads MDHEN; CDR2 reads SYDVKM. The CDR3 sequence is CASSISREIYYGYTF. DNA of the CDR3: TGTGCCAGCAGTATCTCCAGGGAGATTTACTATGGCTACACCTTC.

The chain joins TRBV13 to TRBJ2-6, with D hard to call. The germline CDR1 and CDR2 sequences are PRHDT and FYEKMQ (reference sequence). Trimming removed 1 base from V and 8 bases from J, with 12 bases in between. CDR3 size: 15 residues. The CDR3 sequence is CASSLVALLPNVLTF. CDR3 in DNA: TGTGCCAGCAGCTTAGTGGCCCTCCTTCCCAACGTCCTGACTTTC.

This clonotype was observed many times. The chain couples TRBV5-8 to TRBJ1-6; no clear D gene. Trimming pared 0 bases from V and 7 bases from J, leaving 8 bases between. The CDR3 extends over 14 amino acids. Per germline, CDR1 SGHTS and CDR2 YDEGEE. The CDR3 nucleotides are TGTGCCAGCAGCTTGGTGGGGTCCAATTCACCCCTCCACTTT. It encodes CASSLVGSNSPLHF.

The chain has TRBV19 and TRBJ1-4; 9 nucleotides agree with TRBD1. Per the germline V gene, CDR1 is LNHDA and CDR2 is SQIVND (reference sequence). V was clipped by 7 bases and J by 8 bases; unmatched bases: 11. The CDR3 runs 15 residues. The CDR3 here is CASIRTGGGNEKLFF. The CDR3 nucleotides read TGTGCCAGTATCCGTACAGGGGGCGGAAACGAAAAACTGTTTTTT.

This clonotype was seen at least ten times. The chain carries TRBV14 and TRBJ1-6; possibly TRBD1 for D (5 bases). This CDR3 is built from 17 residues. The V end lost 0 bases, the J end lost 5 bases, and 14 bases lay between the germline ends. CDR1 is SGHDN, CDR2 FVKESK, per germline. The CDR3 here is CASSQEWQGSDNSPLHF. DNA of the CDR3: TGTGCCAGCAGCCAAGAGTGGCAGGGTTCCGATAATTCACCCCTCCACTTT.

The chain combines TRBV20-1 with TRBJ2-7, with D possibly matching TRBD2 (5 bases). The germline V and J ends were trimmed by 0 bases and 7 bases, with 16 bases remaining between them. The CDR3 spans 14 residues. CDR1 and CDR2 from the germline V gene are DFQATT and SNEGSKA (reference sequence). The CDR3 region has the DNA TGCAGTGCTAGAGATTGGGTGGGAACGGGAGAGCAGTACTTC. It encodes CSARDWVGTGEQYF.

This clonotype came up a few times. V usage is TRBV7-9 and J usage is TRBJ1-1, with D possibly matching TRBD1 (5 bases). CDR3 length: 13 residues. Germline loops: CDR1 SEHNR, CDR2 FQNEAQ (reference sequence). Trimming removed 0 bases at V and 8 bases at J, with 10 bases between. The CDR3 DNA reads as TGTGCCAGCAGCTTAGCCGGGGGGATGGAAGCTTTCTTT. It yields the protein CASSLAGGMEAFF. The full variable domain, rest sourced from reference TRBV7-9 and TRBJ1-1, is DTGVSQNPRHKITKRGQNVTFRCDPISEHNRLYWYRQTLGQGPEFLTYFQNEAQLEKSRLLSDRFSAERPKGSFSTLEIQRTEQGDSAMYLCASSLAGGMEAFFGQGTRLTVV.

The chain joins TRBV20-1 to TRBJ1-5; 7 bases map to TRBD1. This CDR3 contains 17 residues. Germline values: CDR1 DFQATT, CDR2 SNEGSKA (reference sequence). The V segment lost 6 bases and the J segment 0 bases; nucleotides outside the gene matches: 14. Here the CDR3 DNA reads TGCAGTGCCGTTGACAGGGCTGGGCCTTATAGCAATCAGCCCCAGCATTTT. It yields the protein CSAVDRAGPYSNQPQHF.